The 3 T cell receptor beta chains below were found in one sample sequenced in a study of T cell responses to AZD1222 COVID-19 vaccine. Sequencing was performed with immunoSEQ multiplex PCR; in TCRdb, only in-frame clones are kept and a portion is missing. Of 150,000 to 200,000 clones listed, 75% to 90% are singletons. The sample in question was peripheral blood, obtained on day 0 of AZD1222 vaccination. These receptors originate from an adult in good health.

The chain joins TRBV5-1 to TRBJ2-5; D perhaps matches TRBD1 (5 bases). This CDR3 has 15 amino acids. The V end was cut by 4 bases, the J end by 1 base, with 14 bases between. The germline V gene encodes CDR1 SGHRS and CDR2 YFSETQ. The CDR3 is CASSGWGGAQETQYF. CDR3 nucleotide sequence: TGCGCCAGCAGCGGCTGGGGTGGGGCCCAAGAGACCCAGTACTTC.

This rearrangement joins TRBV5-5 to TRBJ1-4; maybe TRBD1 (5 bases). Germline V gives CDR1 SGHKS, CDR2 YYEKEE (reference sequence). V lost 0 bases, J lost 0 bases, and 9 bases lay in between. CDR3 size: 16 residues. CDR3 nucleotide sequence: TGTGCCAGCAGCTTGGCCAGGGCCGCAACTAATGAAAAACTGTTTTTT. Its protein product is CASSLARAATNEKLFF.

CDR3: CASSQVAGGNTEAFF. In nucleotides, the CDR3 is TGCGCCAGCAGCCAAGTCGCAGGGGGGAACACTGAAGCTTTCTTT. The chain is built from TRBV4-3 and TRBJ1-1, with 7 bases fitting TRBD1. With V trimmed by 1 base and J by 1 base, 3 bases remained unmatched. Germline V lookup: CDR1 LGHNA, CDR2 YSLEER. The CDR3 is 15 residues long.